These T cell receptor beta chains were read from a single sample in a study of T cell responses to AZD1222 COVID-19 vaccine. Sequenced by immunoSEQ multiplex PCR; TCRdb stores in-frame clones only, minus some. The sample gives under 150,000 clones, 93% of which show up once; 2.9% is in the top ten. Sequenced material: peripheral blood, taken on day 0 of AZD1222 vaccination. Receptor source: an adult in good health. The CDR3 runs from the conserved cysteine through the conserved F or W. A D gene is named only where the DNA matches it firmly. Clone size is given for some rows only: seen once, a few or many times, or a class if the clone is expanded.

CDR3nt: TGTGCCAGCAGCCAGTCGACAGGATTAGGTGAAAAACTGTTTTTT; CDR3aa: CASSQSTGLGEKLFF; abundance: -; d_gene: -; v_gene: TRBV3-1/TRBV3-2; len: 15; j_gene: TRBJ1-4
CDR3nt: TGTGCCAGCAGTTACTCCTCAGGGGATGAACAGCCCCAGCATTTT; CDR3aa: CASSYSSGDEQPQHF; abundance: -; d_gene: -; v_gene: TRBV6-5; len: 15; j_gene: TRBJ1-5
CDR3nt: TGTGCCAGCAGTGAAGGGGGGGGGATGCTTGGCTACACCTTC; CDR3aa: CASSEGGGMLGYTF; abundance: -; d_gene: -; v_gene: TRBV6-1; len: 14; j_gene: TRBJ1-2
CDR3nt: TGTGCCAGCAGCTTGATGGAGAACACTGAAGCTTTCTTT; CDR3aa: CASSLMENTEAFF; abundance: -; d_gene: -; v_gene: TRBV7-9; len: 13; j_gene: TRBJ1-1
CDR3nt: TGTGCCAGCAGCCCCCAGGGGGGAGAGGCCTACAATGAGCAGTTCTTC; CDR3aa: CASSPQGGEAYNEQFF; abundance: -; d_gene: -; v_gene: TRBV3-1/TRBV3-2; len: 16; j_gene: TRBJ2-1
CDR3nt: TGCAGCGTCGGGGAGGACAGGGTGGGCCCTTACTATGGCTACACCTTC; CDR3aa: CSVGEDRVGPYYGYTF; abundance: -; d_gene: TRBD1; v_gene: TRBV29-1; len: 16; j_gene: TRBJ1-2
CDR3nt: TGTGCCAGCAGCCCGCGGCAGGACGGAAAACTGTTTTTT; CDR3aa: CASSPRQDGKLFF; abundance: once; d_gene: -; v_gene: TRBV7-9; len: 13; j_gene: TRBJ1-4
CDR3nt: TGCGCCAGCAACTCGACAAGGGGGGCTAACTATGGCTACACCTTC; CDR3aa: CASNSTRGANYGYTF; abundance: -; d_gene: -; v_gene: TRBV10-1; len: 15; j_gene: TRBJ1-2
CDR3nt: TGTGCCACCAGCAGAGACCATGCCCGTTACGAGCAGTACTTC; CDR3aa: CATSRDHARYEQYF; abundance: -; d_gene: -; v_gene: TRBV15; len: 14; j_gene: TRBJ2-7
CDR3nt: TGCGCCAGCAGTGAGTCGGTCGGAGGGGCAAGGGGGGAAGCTTTCTTT; CDR3aa: CASSESVGGARGEAFF; abundance: -; d_gene: -; v_gene: TRBV10-2; len: 16; j_gene: TRBJ1-1
CDR3nt: TGTGCCAGCAGCCAAGGGAGGGGGGTGCAGTACTTC; CDR3aa: CASSQGRGVQYF; abundance: -; d_gene: -; v_gene: TRBV3-1/TRBV3-2; len: 12; j_gene: TRBJ2-7
CDR3nt: TGTGCCAGCCGGGCCAGAAGCTCCTACAATGAGCAGTTCTTC; CDR3aa: CASRARSSYNEQFF; abundance: -; d_gene: -; v_gene: TRBV2; len: 14; j_gene: TRBJ2-1
CDR3nt: TGTGCCATCCCGGCCTGGGACAGGGTCTACGAGCAGTACTTC; CDR3aa: CAIPAWDRVYEQYF; abundance: -; d_gene: TRBD1; v_gene: TRBV7-9; len: 14; j_gene: TRBJ2-7
CDR3nt: TGTGCCAGCAGCTTAGGTCGGGCCGGAACCCTTGATCAGCCCCAGCATTTT; CDR3aa: CASSLGRAGTLDQPQHF; abundance: once; d_gene: -; v_gene: TRBV7-9; len: 17; j_gene: TRBJ1-5
CDR3nt: TGCGCCAGCAGGGGGGCGACAGGTTACGAGCAGTACTTC; CDR3aa: CASRGATGYEQYF; abundance: -; d_gene: -; v_gene: TRBV10-1; len: 13; j_gene: TRBJ2-7
CDR3nt: TGTGCCAGCAGTTTATCGGCAAGCAATCAGCCCCAGCATTTT; CDR3aa: CASSLSASNQPQHF; abundance: -; d_gene: -; v_gene: TRBV27; len: 14; j_gene: TRBJ1-5
CDR3nt: TGTGCCAGCAGCACAGACAGGGCCTATGGCTACACCTTC; CDR3aa: CASSTDRAYGYTF; abundance: -; d_gene: TRBD1; v_gene: TRBV14; len: 13; j_gene: TRBJ1-2